This T cell receptor beta chain originates from a study of identical twins. Broader study findings: The study drew conclusions from cross-sectional statistical analysis, not from following the same donors. Abundant beta clonotypes from cord blood had fewer insertions, unlike memory repertoires, which showed none.

A universal primer site was created by template switching, with the cDNA bearing unique molecular identifiers. TCRdb analysed the 5' RACE reads with MiXCR anew, one entry per CDR3 protein. This sample has about 330,000 distinct CDR3 sequences, with 9% to 15% found just once. The CDR3 extends over 15 amino acids. Germline V gene data show CDR1 as SGDLS and CDR2 as YYNGEE. To note about this clonotype: Antigen specificity is unknown. One end of the junction varies from germline; a read error may be responsible.

These same records also appear under a second study, on yellow fever vaccine responses in identical twins. That paper adds: Reportedly, twins' vaccine T cell responses looked partly convergent and partly personalized.

Sequences were obtained from CD8+ T cells sorted from blood. This sequence joins TRBV9 and TRBJ2-5, with TRBD1 as a possible D gene (6 bases). The source of this sequence is a woman under 30 in good health. Here the CDR3 reads CASSVEDRIQENQYF. In DNA form, the CDR3 reads TGTGCCAGCAGCGTAGAAGACAGGATCCAAGAGAACCAGTACTTC.